These 32 T cell receptor beta chains were all obtained from the same sample, sequenced in a study of blood T cell repertoires in COVID-19. Sequencing used immunoSEQ multiplex PCR; TCRdb keeps in-frame clones, though not all of them. The sample contains around 68,000 clones, approximately 80% of which appear only once. The sequencing input was peripheral blood. The receptors come from a woman in her forties or fifties with acute or convalescent COVID-19.

J is TRBJ1-2 and V is TRBV3-1 (or the pseudogene TRBV3-2); a weak D match, TRBD1 (6 bases). The V end lost 1 base, the J end lost 0 bases, and 21 bases lay between the germline ends. The germline V gene encodes CDR1 LGHDT and CDR2 YNNKEL (reference sequence). The CDR3 covers 19 residues. As DNA, the CDR3 is TGTGCCAGCAGCCAAGTTAGTCCGGGACATATGATATCTAACTATGGCTACACCTTC. Translating gives CASSQVSPGHMISNYGYTF.

This chain connects TRBV3-1 (or the pseudogene TRBV3-2) to TRBJ2-1; D gene uncertain. V lost 0 bases and J 0 bases, leaving 6 bases between the germline ends. Germline V gene sequence: CDR1 LGHDT, CDR2 YNNKEL (reference sequence). The CDR3 loop spans 15 amino acids. The CDR3 nucleotides are TGTGCCAGCAGCCAAGAGGCCTTCTCCTACAATGAGCAGTTCTTC. It codes for CASSQEAFSYNEQFF.

V and J are TRBV6-2 or TRBV6-3 and TRBJ1-5; perhaps TRBD1 as D (5 bases). V gave up 5 bases and J gave up 7 bases, with 27 bases separating them. The CDR3 is 18 amino acids. Germline V gene lookup returns CDR1 MNHEY and CDR2 SVGEGT. Written as DNA, the CDR3 is TGTGCCAGCAGTCATAACCCTAAAGCGGGACGGGTAGGACAGCCCCAGCATTTT. This translates into CASSHNPKAGRVGQPQHF.

This rearrangement joins TRBV6-5 to TRBJ2-3, with 12 bases aligning to TRBD1. V shed 7 bases, J shed 4 bases, and the junction held 6 bases outside the gene matches. This CDR3 spans 15 amino acids. The germline V gene has CDR1 MNHEY and CDR2 SVGAGI. CDR3: CASNVGTGGSDTQYF. CDR3 sequence (DNA): TGTGCCAGCAATGTAGGGACAGGGGGCTCAGATACGCAGTATTTT.

This clone has ten or more counts. This chain's CDR3 is CASSSLGQTYEQYF. CDR3 nucleotide sequence: TGTGCCAGCAGTTCCCTCGGACAGACCTACGAGCAGTACTTC. The chain has TRBV27 and TRBJ2-7; perhaps TRBD1 as D (6 bases). Trimming took off 4 bases at V and 2 bases at J, with 12 bases between the two ends. Germline loops: CDR1 MNHEY, CDR2 SMNVEV (reference sequence). The CDR3 covers 14 residues.

The J gene is TRBJ2-5, the V gene TRBV6-5; TRBD1 matches 12 bases. Trimming took 6 bases from V and 5 from J; bases not matched to a gene: 7. Germline lookup yields CDR1 MNHEY and CDR2 SVGAGI. The CDR3 is 15 amino acids. CDR3 DNA sequence: TGTGCCAGCAGCCCCCGGGACAGGGGGCGTGAGACCCAGTACTTC. It yields the protein CASSPRDRGRETQYF.

The genes are TRBV5-1 and TRBJ1-4; 7 positions agree with TRBD1. CDR3 length equals 14 residues. Looked up from germline, CDR1 is SGHRS and CDR2 is YFSETQ. The trim removed 4 bases at V and 8 bases at J, leaving 8 bases unmatched. The CDR3 region is CASSGRDSSEKLFF. CDR3 nucleotides: TGCGCCAGCAGCGGCCGGGACAGTAGCGAAAAACTGTTTTTT.

V usage is TRBV3-1 (or the pseudogene TRBV3-2) and J usage is TRBJ2-5; D not resolved. This CDR3 has 14 residues. Germline V gene lookup returns CDR1 LGHDT and CDR2 YNNKEL (reference sequence). Trimming shortened V by 1 base and J by 5 bases, and 11 bases separated the two germline ends. CDR3 nucleotides: TGTGCCAGCAGCCAAGCCCGGAGATTGGAGACCCAGTACTTC. Amino acids: CASSQARRLETQYF.

The chain recombines TRBV18 with TRBJ2-4; 10 nucleotides match TRBD1. In germline, CDR1 is KGHSH, CDR2 LQKENI. CDR3 length: 16 amino acids. Trimming at V came to 3 bases and at J to 2 bases, leaving 4 bases not matched to a gene. The CDR3 spells CASSPGQGLTKNIQYF. CDR3 DNA: TGTGCCAGCTCACCGGGACAGGGGCTAACCAAAAACATTCAGTACTTC.

The V gene is TRBV5-1, the J gene TRBJ2-5; 7 nucleotides align to TRBD2. From germline, CDR1 is SGHRS and CDR2 YFSETQ. Losses at the gene ends were 6 bases for V and 4 bases for J; bases not matched to a gene: 9. The CDR3 is 14 amino acids. Written as DNA, the CDR3 is TGCGCCAGCACCTGGGAGGGTCGAGGAGAGACCCAGTACTTC. This sequence encodes CASTWEGRGETQYF. Variable domain in full (rest from reference TRBV5-1 and TRBJ2-5): KAGVTQTPRYLIKTRGQQVTLSCSPISGHRSVSWYQQTPGQGLQFLFEYFSETQRNKGNFPGRFSGRQFSNSRSEMNVSTLELGDSALYLCASTWEGRGETQYFGPGTRLLVL.

The rearrangement uses TRBV3-1 (or the pseudogene TRBV3-2) and TRBJ2-1, with 7 bases lining up with TRBD1. Germline V CDR1 and CDR2: LGHDT, YNNKEL (reference sequence). The CDR3 runs 15 residues. J lost 6 bases, V lost 4 bases, and 9 bases had no gene match. The CDR3, as DNA: TGTGCCAGCAGCCGACCGGGACAGAGCTTCAATGAGCAGTTCTTC. Encoded protein: CASSRPGQSFNEQFF.

The chain recombines TRBV11-3 with TRBJ2-2; D is undetermined. V dropped 0 bases and J dropped 5 bases, with 7 bases sitting between them. Germline assignment: CDR1 SGHNT and CDR2 YENEEA. The CDR3 has 14 amino acids. The CDR3: CASSLDRWTGELFF. In DNA, the CDR3 is TGTGCCAGCAGCTTAGATCGGTGGACCGGGGAGCTGTTTTTT.

The CDR3 region is CASSTPRDREVKTQYF. The CDR3 DNA sequence: TGCGCCAGCAGTACACCCAGGGACAGGGAGGTTAAGACCCAGTACTTC. The rearrangement uses TRBV10-2 and TRBJ2-5; 9 positions agree with TRBD1. Germline CDR1 WSHSY, CDR2 SAAADI. The CDR3 totals 16 residues. Trimming removed 5 bases from V and 6 bases from J; junction bases left unmatched: 13.

On this clone: Other DNA sequences in this specimen translate into the identical CDR3. This chain connects TRBV3-1 (or the pseudogene TRBV3-2) to TRBJ2-7; 8 bases agree with TRBD2. Germline trimming cut 1 base from V and 0 bases from J; bases unmatched to any gene: 5. CDR3 length equals 16 residues. CDR1 and CDR2 from the germline V gene are LGHDT and YNNKEL (reference sequence). CDR3 region: CASSQGLAGFSYEQYF. The CDR3 DNA reads as TGTGCCAGCAGCCAAGGTCTAGCGGGTTTCTCCTACGAGCAGTACTTC.

The rearrangement uses TRBV27 and TRBJ2-2; TRBD1 is a possible D gene (6 bases). The germline gives CDR1 MNHEY, CDR2 SMNVEV (reference sequence). Trimming took 6 bases from V and 3 from J, leaving 17 bases between them. This CDR3 comprises 16 residues. DNA of the CDR3: TGTGCCAGCAGGCGGTTTTTGGGGGCGGACACCGGGGAGCTGTTTTTT. Its translation: CASRRFLGADTGELFF.

The chain carries TRBV25-1 and TRBJ2-1; 9 positions match TRBD1. Trimming cost V 8 bases and J 7 bases; bases outside gene matches: 12. The germline gives CDR1 MGHDK, CDR2 SYGVNS. CDR3 size: 15 residues. Here the CDR3 reads CASRTGTGFSNEQFF. The CDR3 region has the DNA TGTGCCAGCCGGACCGGGACAGGGTTTTCTAATGAGCAGTTCTTC.

The rearrangement links TRBV30 to TRBJ1-4, with 7 bases fitting TRBD1. The CDR3 runs to 12 residues. The germline V gene has CDR1 GTSNPN and CDR2 SVGIG (reference sequence). The V gene end was trimmed by 2 bases and the J gene end by 11 bases; junction bases not matched to a gene: 5. CDR3 loop: CAWSPDRVKLFF. CDR3 DNA sequence: TGTGCCTGGAGTCCAGACAGGGTCAAACTGTTTTTT.

This chain links TRBV7-6 with TRBJ2-1; the match to TRBD1 covers 9 bases. The CDR3 runs 15 residues. From germline, CDR1 is SGHVS and CDR2 FNYEAQ. J gave up 3 bases and V 1 base, and 1 base lay outside the gene matches. In DNA form, the CDR3 reads TGTGCCAGCAGCTTAGGACAGGGGGACTACAATGAGCAGTTCTTC. This gives the protein CASSLGQGDYNEQFF.

This rearrangement joins TRBV9 to TRBJ2-1; D might be TRBD1 (5 bases). CDR3 length: 12 amino acids. Germline V gene lookup returns CDR1 SGDLS and CDR2 YYNGEE. Deletions cut 3 bases from V and 12 bases from J, with 13 bases between. The CDR3 region has the DNA TGTGCCAGCAGCGCCTCGTCCCAGGGGCAGTTCTTC. Its translation is CASSASSQGQFF.

The CDR3 bases are TGTGCCAGCAGTGAAGGGGGGACAGCATCTAGCTATGGCTACACCTTC. Translating gives CASSEGGTASSYGYTF. V is TRBV2 and J is TRBJ1-2; 7 bases are shared with TRBD1. Germline CDR1 reads SNHLY; CDR2 reads FYNNEI. The CDR3 spans 16 residues. The junction had 9 bases not matched to a gene; V was cut back by 1 base and J by 4 bases.

This chain joins TRBV5-4 and TRBJ2-1; 7 bases map to TRBD2. Looked up from germline, CDR1 is SGHNT and CDR2 is YYREEE (reference sequence). V was clipped by 0 bases and J by 3 bases; unmatched bases: 6. The CDR3 length is 16 residues. In DNA form, the CDR3 reads TGTGCCAGCAGCTTGGGTAGCGGGCGGAACTACAATGAGCAGTTCTTC. Amino acids: CASSLGSGRNYNEQFF.

This clone has just a few counts. This rearrangement joins TRBV27 to TRBJ2-7, with D possibly being TRBD2 (6 bases). The CDR3 extends over 11 amino acids. The germline gives CDR1 MNHEY, CDR2 SMNVEV (reference sequence). V was cut by 8 bases and J by 3 bases, with 8 bases left in between. DNA of the CDR3: TGTGCCAGCCGGGGGTTCTACGAGCAGTACTTC. Amino acid sequence: CASRGFYEQYF.

V and J are TRBV28 and TRBJ2-5; 10 bases match TRBD2. Germline V CDR1 and CDR2: MDHEN, SYDVKM. V lost 8 bases, J lost 4 bases, and 7 bases stayed unmatched. CDR3 length equals 14 residues. The CDR3 coding sequence is TGTGCCAGCTCGCTAGCGGGAGTGACAGAGACCCAGTACTTC. Translated, it gives CASSLAGVTETQYF.

The table lists this clone with a few counts. CDR3 sequence: CASSIPRRTYNEQFF. The CDR3 region has the DNA TGTGCCAGTAGTATTCCCAGGCGAACCTACAATGAGCAGTTCTTC. This sequence joins TRBV19 and TRBJ2-1; D call uncertain. The CDR3 spans 15 residues. V shed 3 bases and J shed 2 bases, with 11 bases lying between them. Germline CDR1 LNHDA, CDR2 SQIVND (reference sequence).

The chain employs TRBV29-1 and TRBJ2-1; 14 nucleotides line up with TRBD2. This CDR3 spans 17 amino acids. The trim removed 4 bases at V and 0 bases at J, leaving 5 bases unmatched. Germline V gene sequence: CDR1 SQVTM, CDR2 ANQGSEA. The CDR3 coding sequence is TGCAGCGTTGGGACTAGCGGGGGGAAATTCTCCTACAATGAGCAGTTCTTC. Its translation: CSVGTSGGKFSYNEQFF.

This clone was counted a few times. This chain uses TRBV2 with TRBJ1-2; 8 bases align to TRBD1. CDR3 size: 13 residues. CDR1 is SNHLY, CDR2 FYNNEI, per germline. J lost 6 bases, V lost 2 bases, and 2 bases had no gene match. CDR3 protein: CASSEQGADGYTF. The CDR3 nucleotides are TGTGCCAGCAGTGAACAGGGGGCGGATGGCTACACCTTC.

CDR3 nucleotide sequence: TGTGCCAGCAGCCAATCCGGGGGTCTCGTCGGTGGCTACACCTTC. Translation: CASSQSGGLVGGYTF. The J gene is TRBJ1-2, the V gene TRBV7-8; TRBD1 is a possible D gene (5 bases). The CDR3 loop spans 15 amino acids. The V end lost 5 bases, the J end lost 7 bases, and 20 bases lay between the germline ends. CDR1 and CDR2 (germline): SGHVS, FQNEAQ.

Details on this clone: The sample carries other DNA sequences with the same CDR3. This chain connects TRBV3-1 (or the pseudogene TRBV3-2) to TRBJ2-3, with D unclear. The CDR3 spans 13 residues. The germline V gene has CDR1 LGHDT and CDR2 YNNKEL (reference sequence). V gave up 2 bases and J gave up 0 bases, with 3 bases separating them. This CDR3 is CASSQLSTDTQYF. DNA for the CDR3: TGTGCCAGCAGCCAACTGAGCACAGATACGCAGTATTTT.

The chain links TRBV5-6 to TRBJ2-2; TRBD2 matches at 12 bases. CDR1 is SGHDT and CDR2 is YYEEEE in the germline V gene. The CDR3 contains 16 residues. Trimming cost V 3 bases and J 7 bases; bases outside gene matches: 7. CDR3 DNA sequence: TGTGCCAGCAGCTCGCGACTAGCGGGAGAAATCGGGGAGCTGTTTTTT. Translating gives CASSSRLAGEIGELFF.

This sequence joins TRBV7-2 and TRBJ1-2; tentatively, D is TRBD1 (6 bases). This CDR3 has 13 residues. V dropped 0 bases and J dropped 4 bases, with 6 bases sitting between them. CDR1 SGHTA and CDR2 FQGNSA come from the germline V gene. The CDR3, as DNA: TGTGCCAGCAGCTTAGCGGACAGCTATGGCTACACCTTC. The encoded protein is CASSLADSYGYTF.

V is TRBV7-2 and J is TRBJ1-2, with a tentative D call TRBD1 (6 bases). V lost 2 bases and J lost 4, with 11 bases in between. Germline CDR1 SGHTA, CDR2 FQGNSA. This CDR3 comprises 14 residues. The CDR3 loop is CASSLWGGGYGYTF. For the CDR3, the DNA is TGTGCCAGCAGCTTATGGGGAGGGGGCTATGGCTACACCTTC.

This chain joins TRBV6-5 and TRBJ1-2, with D tentatively TRBD1 (5 bases). Trimming stripped 7 bases from V and 4 bases from J, with 19 bases between. Germline CDR1 MNHEY, CDR2 SVGAGI. The CDR3 is 15 amino acids. The CDR3: CASTAIEDRGYGYTF. The CDR3 nucleotides are TGTGCCAGCACGGCTATCGAAGACAGAGGCTATGGCTACACCTTC.